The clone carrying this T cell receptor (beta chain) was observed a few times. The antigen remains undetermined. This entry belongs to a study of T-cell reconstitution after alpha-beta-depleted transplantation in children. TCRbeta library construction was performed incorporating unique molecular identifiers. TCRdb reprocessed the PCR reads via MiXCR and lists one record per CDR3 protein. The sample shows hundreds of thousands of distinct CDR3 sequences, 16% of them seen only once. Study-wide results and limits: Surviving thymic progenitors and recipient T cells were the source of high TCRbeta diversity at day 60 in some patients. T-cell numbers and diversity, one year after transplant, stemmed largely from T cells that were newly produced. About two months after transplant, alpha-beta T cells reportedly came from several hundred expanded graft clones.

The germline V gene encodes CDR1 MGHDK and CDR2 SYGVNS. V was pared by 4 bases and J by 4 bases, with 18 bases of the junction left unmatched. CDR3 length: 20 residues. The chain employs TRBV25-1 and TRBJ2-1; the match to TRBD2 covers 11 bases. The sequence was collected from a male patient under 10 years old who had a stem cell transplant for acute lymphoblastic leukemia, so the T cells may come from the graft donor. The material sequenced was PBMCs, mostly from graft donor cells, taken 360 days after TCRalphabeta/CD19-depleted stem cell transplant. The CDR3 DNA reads TGTGCCAGCAGTGGGGTGGTGGGGACTAGCGGCTTGTGGGGGTACAATGAGCAGTTCTTC. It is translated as CASSGVVGTSGLWGYNEQFF.